One sample yielded the 32 T cell receptor beta chains listed below, sequenced in a study of blood T cell repertoires in COVID-19. Sequencing was performed with immunoSEQ multiplex PCR; in TCRdb, only in-frame clones are kept and a portion is missing. Among 250,000 to 300,000 clones listed, 88% were seen once. Sample: peripheral blood. The receptors here all came from a woman aged 25 to 39 with COVID-19, enrolled during active disease.

V is TRBV18 and J is TRBJ2-2; 7 positions match TRBD1. CDR1 and CDR2 (germline): KGHSH, LQKENI. The V gene end was trimmed by 6 bases and the J gene end by 4 bases; junction bases not matched to a gene: 14. The CDR3 spans 17 residues. The CDR3 DNA reads TGTGCCAGCTCGCCGTCGACCACAGGGGTGGGCACCGGGGAGCTGTTTTTT. It encodes CASSPSTTGVGTGELFF. Together with reference TRBV18 and TRBJ2-2, the CDR3 gives the full variable domain: NAGVMQNPRHLVRRRGQEARLRCSPMKGHSHVYWYRQLPEEGLKFMVYLQKENIIDESGMPKERFSAEFPKEGPSILRIQQVVRGDSAAYFCASSPSTTGVGTGELFFGEGSRLTVL.

V usage is TRBV28 and J usage is TRBJ1-5, with TRBD1 as a possible D gene (5 bases). Trimming stripped 2 bases from V and 6 bases from J, with 14 bases between. The CDR3 runs to 15 residues. Per the germline V gene, CDR1 is MDHEN and CDR2 is SYDVKM. CDR3 in DNA: TGTGCCAGCAGTTTACAGGGAAGGGCTGCTCAGCCCCAGCATTTT. Residues: CASSLQGRAAQPQHF.

The CDR3 region has the DNA TGTGCCAGTAGAATCGAGGGGGCTAACTATGGCTACACCTTC. This encodes CASRIEGANYGYTF. The V and J genes are TRBV19 and TRBJ1-2; weak D call: TRBD1 (6 bases). In germline, CDR1 is LNHDA, CDR2 SQIVND (reference sequence). V was clipped by 6 bases and J by 0 bases, with 11 bases between them. This CDR3 comprises 14 residues.

The CDR3 region has the DNA TGTGCCAGCAGTCCCTTTTTTCCCGACACTGAAGCTTTCTTT. This sequence encodes CASSPFFPDTEAFF. The rearrangement links TRBV27 to TRBJ1-1; D not certain. Germline loops: CDR1 MNHEY, CDR2 SMNVEV (reference sequence). The length of the CDR3 is 14 residues. V was pared by 5 bases and J by 3 bases, with 13 bases between.

The V and J genes are TRBV11-2 and TRBJ2-5; 9 bases are shared with TRBD2. Germline CDR1 SGHAT, CDR2 FQNNGV. With 8 bases clipped from V and 5 bases from J, the junction kept 12 bases outside the gene matches. This CDR3 comprises 15 residues. The DNA of the CDR3 is TGTGCCAGCGAAACGGGGGCTAGCGGGACGGAGACCCAGTACTTC. Its translation: CASETGASGTETQYF. The full variable domain, rest sourced from reference TRBV11-2 and TRBJ2-5, is EAGVAQSPRYKIIEKRQSVAFWCNPISGHATLYWYQQILGQGPKLLIQFQNNGVVDDSQLPKDRFSAERLKGVDSTLKIQPAKLEDSAVYLCASETGASGTETQYFGPGTRLLVL.

This chain connects TRBV6-5 to TRBJ1-1, with 9 bases that match TRBD1. V lost 2 bases, J lost 3 bases, and 4 bases stayed unmatched. CDR1 and CDR2 (germline): MNHEY, SVGAGI. The CDR3 contains 15 residues. The CDR3 bases are TGTGCCAGCAGTTACGCGGGACAGGGTGACACTGAAGCTTTCTTT. This codes for CASSYAGQGDTEAFF.

The chain joins TRBV5-5 to TRBJ1-4; D uncertain. The CDR3 consists of 17 residues. In germline, CDR1 is SGHKS, CDR2 YYEKEE (reference sequence). V lost 9 bases to trimming and J lost 3 bases, with 24 bases between them. The CDR3 DNA is TGTGCCACCGCTCAAGACCCTTGGGCTATGGCTAATGAAAAACTGTTTTTT. Its protein product is CATAQDPWAMANEKLFF.

This clone was found once. V is TRBV19 and J is TRBJ1-5; a weak D match, TRBD1 (5 bases). Between the trimmed V and J ends, which lost 5 bases and 1 base, there was a span of 12 bases. This CDR3 is 15 amino acids long. Per the germline V gene, CDR1 is LNHDA and CDR2 is SQIVND (reference sequence). The CDR3 nucleotides read TGTGCCAGTAGTGTGGCAGGGTGGAGCAATCAGCCCCAGCATTTT. Its translation is CASSVAGWSNQPQHF.

CDR3 nucleotides: TGTGCCAGCAGTGAGCCGCCAGGGCTGAAGACCCAGTACTTC. Protein: CASSEPPGLKTQYF. This sequence joins TRBV2 and TRBJ2-5, with D perhaps TRBD1 (5 bases). Germline CDR1 and CDR2: SNHLY and FYNNEI. Trimming cost V 3 bases and J 6 bases, with 14 bases left between them. The length of the CDR3 is 14 residues.

This rearrangement joins TRBV7-2 to TRBJ2-3; TRBD1 matches 8 bases. The V gene's germline CDR1 is SGHTA and CDR2 FQGNSA. Trimming took 4 bases from V and 1 from J; bases not matched to a gene: 4. This CDR3 region has 15 residues. The CDR3 coding sequence is TGTGCCAGCAGCTACAGGGGGGTTCGCACAGATACGCAGTATTTT. It encodes CASSYRGVRTDTQYF.

The gene calls are TRBV30 and TRBJ1-4; the match to TRBD1 covers 8 bases. The trim removed 4 bases at V and 6 bases at J, leaving 7 bases unmatched. This CDR3 contains 14 residues. The germline V gene has CDR1 GTSNPN and CDR2 SVGIG (reference sequence). As DNA, the CDR3 is TGTGCCTGGAAGGCTCCGGACAGGGATGAAAAACTGTTTTTT. It codes for CAWKAPDRDEKLFF. The full variable domain, completed using reference TRBV30 and TRBJ1-4, is SQTIHQWPATLVQPVGSPLSLECTVEGTSNPNLYWYRQAAGRGLQLLFYSVGIGQISSEVPQNLSASRPQDRQFILSSKKLLLSDSGFYLCAWKAPDRDEKLFFGSGTQLSVL.

The chain recombines TRBV28 with TRBJ2-1; 7 bases fit TRBD2. This CDR3 comprises 13 residues. Per the germline V gene, CDR1 is MDHEN and CDR2 is SYDVKM. CDR3 sequence: CASVRGNYNEQFF. The CDR3 coding sequence is TGTGCAAGCGTGCGGGGGAACTACAATGAGCAGTTCTTC.

This clone was recorded only once. The chain has TRBV7-2 and TRBJ2-1, with 12 bases that match TRBD2. Germline V lookup: CDR1 SGHTA, CDR2 FQGNSA. Unmatched junction bases numbered 7, after V lost 5 bases and J lost 14 bases. There are 13 residues in the CDR3. CDR3 sequence reads: CASSNTLAGGEFF. CDR3 in DNA: TGTGCCAGCAGCAACACCCTAGCGGGAGGGGAGTTCTTC.

In DNA, the CDR3 is TGTGCCGCGGCAGCGGGAGAGTCCTACAATGAGCAGTTCTTC. This gives the protein CAAAAGESYNEQFF. This chain links TRBV10-3 with TRBJ2-1; TRBD2 agrees at 8 bases. The CDR3 contains 14 residues. Germline assignment: CDR1 ENHRY and CDR2 SYGVKD. V lost 11 bases and J lost 1; bases outside the gene matches: 7.

The rearrangement uses TRBV11-2 and TRBJ1-5; D uncertain. This CDR3 spans 15 amino acids. Per the germline V gene, CDR1 is SGHAT and CDR2 is FQNNGV. The V gene lost 5 bases and the J gene lost 6 bases, with 17 bases spanning the gap. The CDR3 loop is CASSQLTGYGQPQHF. The CDR3 DNA sequence: TGTGCCAGCAGCCAACTCACGGGTTACGGTCAGCCCCAGCATTTT.

This clone showed up just once. The J gene is TRBJ2-3, the V gene TRBV6-6, with 8 nucleotides matching TRBD1. The germline gives CDR1 MNHNY, CDR2 SVGAGI (reference sequence). There are 16 residues in the CDR3. The J segment lost 1 base and the V segment lost 6 bases, leaving 9 bases of the junction unmatched. This CDR3 is CASREQGEIGTDTQYF. In DNA form, the CDR3 reads TGTGCCAGCAGGGAACAGGGGGAAATCGGCACAGATACGCAGTATTTT.

This clone was detected only once. The genes are TRBV7-9 and TRBJ2-7, with 11 bases lining up with TRBD2. Per the germline V gene, CDR1 is SEHNR and CDR2 is FQNEAQ (reference sequence). The length of the CDR3 is 15 residues. Trimming at V came to 5 bases and at J to 3 bases, leaving 6 bases not matched to a gene. The CDR3 sequence: CASSQKTSGVYEQYF. As DNA, the CDR3 is TGTGCCAGCAGCCAAAAGACTAGCGGGGTCTACGAGCAGTACTTC.

This chain links TRBV19 with TRBJ2-3, with unresolved D. The germline V gene encodes CDR1 LNHDA and CDR2 SQIVND (reference sequence). Deletions cut 2 bases from V and 4 bases from J, with 13 bases between. CDR3 size: 15 residues. CDR3 nucleotides: TGTGCCAGTAGTATAAGTCACCCTCCGGCAGATACGCAGTATTTT. Protein: CASSISHPPADTQYF.

This clone was detected a few times. This chain joins TRBV18 and TRBJ2-2; the match to TRBD2 covers 8 bases. This CDR3 contains 17 residues. Trimming removed 0 bases from V and 6 bases from J; junction bases left unmatched: 9. CDR1 is KGHSH and CDR2 is LQKENI in the germline V gene. CDR3 in DNA: TGTGCCAGCTCACCACCTACTGCACGGGAGGGGTCCGGGGAGCTGTTTTTT. It codes for CASSPPTAREGSGELFF.

The rearrangement links TRBV5-6 to TRBJ2-1; a possible D gene is TRBD2 (5 bases). With 4 bases removed from V and 6 bases from J, the gap between germline ends came to 14 bases. CDR3 size: 14 residues. Germline-derived CDR1 and CDR2 are SGHDT and YYEEEE. The DNA for the CDR3 is TGTGCCAGCAGCCACACGGCTAGCTTCAATGAGCAGTTCTTC. Encoded protein: CASSHTASFNEQFF.

About this clone: Germline and junction disagree at one end, which may indicate a read error. The rearrangement joins TRBV29-1 to TRBJ2-2; TRBD1 matches 7 bases. Looked up from germline, CDR1 is SQVTM and CDR2 is ANQGSEA. The CDR3 is 14 amino acids. For the CDR3, the DNA is TGCAGCGTCGAAGACAGGGTTGGGACCGGGGAGCTGTTTTTT. Encoded protein: CSVEDRVGTGELFF.

The chain couples TRBV7-2 to TRBJ2-7, with 7 bases lining up with TRBD1. The germline V gene encodes CDR1 SGHTA and CDR2 FQGNSA. The CDR3 length is 14 residues. J was trimmed by 0 bases and V by 4 bases; bases with no gene match: 3. The CDR3 DNA reads as TGTGCCAGCAGCTCCCGGGACAGCTCCTACGAGCAGTACTTC. This gives the protein CASSSRDSSYEQYF. Drawing the rest from reference TRBV7-2 and TRBJ2-7, the complete variable domain is GAGVSQSPSNKVTEKGKDVELRCDPISGHTALYWYRQSLGQGLEFLIYFQGNSAPDKSGLPSDRFSAERTGGSVSTLTIQRTQQEDSAVYLCASSSRDSSYEQYFGPGTRLTVT.

This chain joins TRBV19 and TRBJ1-2, with D possibly being TRBD1 (5 bases). Germline CDR1 LNHDA, CDR2 SQIVND (reference sequence). The CDR3 is 13 amino acids. Trimming took off 3 bases at V and 6 bases at J, with 11 bases between the two ends. DNA for the CDR3: TGTGCCAGTAGTATTAGCAGGGATGATGGCTACACCTTC. It yields the protein CASSISRDDGYTF.

The rearrangement joins TRBV6-2 or TRBV6-3 to TRBJ2-2; 13 bases align to TRBD2. This CDR3 contains 14 residues. J lost 7 bases, V lost 6 bases, and 2 bases had no gene match. Germline V gives CDR1 MNHEY, CDR2 SVGEGT. The CDR3: CASSRTSGGGELFF. The CDR3 DNA is TGTGCCAGCAGCAGGACTAGCGGGGGCGGGGAGCTGTTTTTT.

The V and J genes are TRBV6-5 and TRBJ1-1; D not resolved. V was clipped by 5 bases and J by 0 bases, with 7 bases between them. This CDR3 contains 13 residues. Germline V lookup: CDR1 MNHEY, CDR2 SVGAGI. The CDR3 region has the DNA TGTGCCAGCAGTCCAAATTTGAACACTGAAGCTTTCTTT. This gives the protein CASSPNLNTEAFF.

This sequence joins TRBV2 and TRBJ1-2; no reliable D call. Per the germline V gene, CDR1 is SNHLY and CDR2 is FYNNEI. This CDR3 has 15 amino acids. V was cut by 3 bases and J by 7 bases, with 18 bases left in between. The CDR3 nucleotides read TGTGCCAGCAGTGAGTTGGGTGGCAGCGTGGTTGGCTACACCTTC. Protein sequence: CASSELGGSVVGYTF.

This clone has a single count. V usage is TRBV4-3 and J usage is TRBJ2-1; maybe TRBD1 (6 bases). The V gene's germline CDR1 is LGHNA and CDR2 YSLEER. The CDR3 contains 16 residues. V lost 4 bases, J lost 0 bases, and 13 bases lay in between. The CDR3 loop reads CASSPGQKDSYNEQFF. In nucleotides, the CDR3 is TGCGCCAGCAGCCCGGGACAAAAGGACTCCTACAATGAGCAGTTCTTC.

This clone was observed a few times. The chain is built from TRBV19 and TRBJ2-2, with 8 nucleotides matching TRBD1. CDR3 length equals 14 residues. The V and J ends lost 4 bases and 5 bases, in that order; junction bases with no gene match: 3. Per germline, CDR1 LNHDA and CDR2 SQIVND (reference sequence). This CDR3 reads CASSRTGSTGELFF. DNA of the CDR3: TGTGCCAGTAGTAGGACAGGGTCGACCGGGGAGCTGTTTTTT.

The V gene is TRBV5-1, the J gene TRBJ2-2, with 8 nucleotides matching TRBD1. Germline values: CDR1 SGHRS, CDR2 YFSETQ. V lost 5 bases and J lost 4; bases outside the gene matches: 7. This CDR3 has 15 amino acids. CDR3 amino acids: CASRGQGAFTGELFF. As DNA, the CDR3 is TGCGCCAGCAGAGGGCAGGGGGCTTTCACCGGGGAGCTGTTTTTT.

The chain joins TRBV28 to TRBJ1-1, with a tentative D call TRBD1 (5 bases). Germline V gives CDR1 MDHEN, CDR2 SYDVKM. The CDR3 covers 14 residues. Trimming cost V 8 bases and J 0 bases, with 13 bases left between them. Here the CDR3 reads CASPAPGVNTEAFF. The CDR3 nucleotides are TGTGCCAGCCCCGCCCCGGGGGTGAACACTGAAGCTTTCTTT.

The chain joins TRBV5-1 to TRBJ2-7, with 11 bases that match TRBD2. J was trimmed by 0 bases and V by 0 bases; bases with no gene match: 5. The CDR3 has 17 amino acids. Per germline, CDR1 SGHRS and CDR2 YFSETQ. The CDR3 DNA reads as TGCGCCAGCAGCTTGGTTCCGACTAGCGGGGTCTCCTACGAGCAGTACTTC. It translates to CASSLVPTSGVSYEQYF.

In its sample, this clone was seen once. This chain links TRBV28 with TRBJ2-5; TRBD1 matches 7 bases. CDR3 length: 14 residues. The V gene's germline CDR1 is MDHEN and CDR2 SYDVKM. V was pared by 4 bases and J by 5 bases, with 7 bases of the junction left unmatched. For the CDR3, the DNA is TGTGCCAGCAGTTCCGACAGGGATCGGGAGACCCAGTACTTC. This gives the protein CASSSDRDRETQYF.